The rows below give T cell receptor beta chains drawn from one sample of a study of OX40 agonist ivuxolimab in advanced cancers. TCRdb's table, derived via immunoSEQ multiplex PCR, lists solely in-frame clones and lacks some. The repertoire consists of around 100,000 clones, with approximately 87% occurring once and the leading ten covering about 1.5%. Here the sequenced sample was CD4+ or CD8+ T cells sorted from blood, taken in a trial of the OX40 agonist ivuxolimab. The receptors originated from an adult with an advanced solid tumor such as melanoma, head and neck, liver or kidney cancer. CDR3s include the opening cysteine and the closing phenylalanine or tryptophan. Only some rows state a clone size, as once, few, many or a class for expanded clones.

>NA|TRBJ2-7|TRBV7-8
CASSLQGAPPTYEQYF
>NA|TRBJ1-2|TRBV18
CASSPDRGGDYGYTF
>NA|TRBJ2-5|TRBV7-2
CASSPRAFRETQYF
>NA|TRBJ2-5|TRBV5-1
CASSSGLAVYQETQYF
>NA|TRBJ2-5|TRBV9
CASSVTGLVGETQYF
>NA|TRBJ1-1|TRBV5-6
CASSPTGGNTEAFF
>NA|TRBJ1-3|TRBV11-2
CASSLAGGDTIYF
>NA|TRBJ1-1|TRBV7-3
CASSLNPGNTEAFF
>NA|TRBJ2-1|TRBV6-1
CASSEDVRGWEQFF
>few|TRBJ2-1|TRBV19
CASSIGSLADGQFF
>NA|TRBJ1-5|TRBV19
CASSLGQGTINQPQHF
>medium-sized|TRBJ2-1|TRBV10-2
CASSESGFNEQFF
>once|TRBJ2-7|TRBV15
CATSRGSGGQGEQYF
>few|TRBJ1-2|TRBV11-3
CASSTYATGCGYTF
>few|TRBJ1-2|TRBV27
CASSPAQRANYGYTF
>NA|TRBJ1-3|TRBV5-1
CASSPRQGSSGNTIYF
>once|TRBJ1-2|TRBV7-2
CASSFPPNYGYTF
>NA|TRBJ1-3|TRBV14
CASSFGTPGNTIYF
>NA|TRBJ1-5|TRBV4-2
CASSLGGWEVGQPQHF
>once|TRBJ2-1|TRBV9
CASSVVPGSYNEQFF
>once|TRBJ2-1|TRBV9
CASSAYWGGSYNEQFF
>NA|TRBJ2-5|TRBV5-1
CASRVQTGGQETQYF
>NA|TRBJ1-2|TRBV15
CATSRTPPRDYGYTF
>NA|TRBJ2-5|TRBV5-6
CASSIDGPLQETQYF
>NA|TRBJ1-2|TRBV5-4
CASSLEGTYGYTF
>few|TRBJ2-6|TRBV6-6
CASSYPTEPGANVLTF
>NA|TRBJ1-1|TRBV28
CASTPPGGGTEAFF
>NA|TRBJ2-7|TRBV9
CASSVGQGNSDEQYF
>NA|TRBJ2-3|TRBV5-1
CASSSGQGQSDTQYF
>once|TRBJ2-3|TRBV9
CASSETSGGADTQYF
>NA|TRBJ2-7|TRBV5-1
CASSSDSSYEQYF
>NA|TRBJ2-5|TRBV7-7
CASSREGETQYF
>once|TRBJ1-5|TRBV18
CASSQTGEDQPQHF
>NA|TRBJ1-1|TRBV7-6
CASSPGRGGRAEAFF
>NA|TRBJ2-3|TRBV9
CASSGQPTSTDTQYF
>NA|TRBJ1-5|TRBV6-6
CASTVDGNQPQHF
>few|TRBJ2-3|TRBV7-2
CASSFSTDTQYF
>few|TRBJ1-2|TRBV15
CATSGGPSRDGYTF
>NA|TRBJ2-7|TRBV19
CANSSGPRAYEQYF
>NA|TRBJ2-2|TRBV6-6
CASSYSGGLGAGELFF
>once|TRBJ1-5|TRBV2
CASSVGQGAGQPQHF
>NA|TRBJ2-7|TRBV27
CASSRVGYEQYF
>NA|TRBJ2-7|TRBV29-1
CSAGGDEQYF
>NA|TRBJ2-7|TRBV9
CASSSYRTGRNEQYF
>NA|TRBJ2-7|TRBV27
CASSLFQGREQYF
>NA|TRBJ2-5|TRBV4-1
CASSQDSAASGQETQYF
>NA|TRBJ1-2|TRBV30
CAWSKDFNYGYTF